This T cell receptor beta chain is drawn from a study of blood T cells in healthy people across ages. Study results and caveats: Unsorted PBMCs prevented conclusive naive versus antigen-experienced comparison. There were more naive CD4+ cells and higher diversity in long-lived donors than in aged donors.

Deletions cut 2 bases from V and 3 bases from J, with 12 bases between. Germline-derived CDR1 and CDR2 are DFQATT and SNEGSKA (reference sequence). The CDR3 covers 14 residues. It was with a sample-barcoded 5' primer and a J-beta primer mix that a second PCR of roughly 6 to 11 cycles was run. MiXCR, applied by TCRdb to the 5' RACE reads, yields one record per CDR3 protein. The data contain about 930,000 distinct CDR3 sequences, 25% to 35% of them singletons. Turning to this clonotype: Antigen unknown.

These same records also appear under a second study, on T cells of mothers and their children.

The clonotype was recovered from a woman aged 40 to 50 in good health. This rearrangement joins TRBV20-1 to TRBJ2-3, with D perhaps matching TRBD1 (6 bases). Sequenced input: blood. The CDR3 spells CSARPVTGTDTQYF. CDR3 DNA: TGCAGTGCTAGACCAGTAACAGGGACAGATACGCAGTATTTT.